These T cell receptor beta chains were read from a single sample in a study of shared clonotypes between healthy human individuals. Measured with immunoSEQ multiplex PCR; TCRdb has only the in-frame clones, and not every one. The sample consists of over a million clones, 75% to 80% of them appearing once. The specimen sequenced was memory CD4+ T cells from PBMCs. The origin of the receptors is a man younger than 35 in good health. Some clones in this sample may be carry-over from other donors' samples. Each CDR3 is given with its conserved first and last residue. D genes are given only for firm matches. Clone size, where shown, is once, few, many, or a class for clones that have expanded.

>TRBJ1-2|NA|NA|TRBV18|14
CASSPSTAHYGYTF
TGTGCCAGCTCACCTTCGACAGCCCACTATGGCTACACCTTC
>TRBJ2-3|NA|once|TRBV7-9|14
CASSSWGTGDTQYF
TGTGCCAGCAGCTCCTGGGGGACCGGAGATACGCAGTATTTT
>TRBJ2-2|TRBD2|NA|TRBV2|17
CASSELASGRGTGELFF
TGTGCCAGCAGTGAATTGGCTAGCGGGAGAGGCACCGGGGAGCTGTTTTTT
>TRBJ2-7|TRBD2|NA|TRBV7-2|13
CASSRRREGEQYF
TGTGCCAGCAGCAGACGACGGGAGGGCGAGCAGTACTTC
>TRBJ2-1|NA|few|TRBV15|15
CATSPLVLGDNEQFF
TGTGCCACCAGCCCCCTAGTACTTGGCGACAATGAGCAGTTCTTC
>TRBJ1-5|TRBD1|NA|TRBV28|16
CASSPTGTAPNQPQHF
TGTGCCAGCAGCCCTACCGGGACAGCCCCTAATCAGCCCCAGCATTTT
>TRBJ2-3|NA|NA|TRBV7-3|15
CASSFQGSITDTQYF
TGTGCCAGCAGCTTCCAGGGGTCAATCACAGATACGCAGTATTTT
>TRBJ2-1|TRBD2|once|TRBV9|15
CASSPLAGAYNEQFF
TGTGCCAGCAGCCCGTTAGCGGGAGCTTACAATGAGCAGTTCTTC
>TRBJ2-7|TRBD1|once|TRBV18|15
CASSPGQGGTYEQYF
TGTGCCAGCTCACCAGGACAGGGGGGGACCTACGAGCAGTACTTC
>TRBJ2-1|NA|NA|TRBV21-1|16
CASAHGLAGTYNEQFF
TGTGCCAGCGCCCACGGGCTAGCGGGGACCTACAATGAGCAGTTCTTC
>TRBJ2-7|NA|NA|TRBV7-8|14
CASSLGGHEYEQYF
TGTGCCAGCAGCTTAGGGGGTCATGAGTACGAGCAGTACTTC
>TRBJ1-5|TRBD1|NA|TRBV7-2|15
CASSPTGTGAQPQHF
TGTGCCAGCAGTCCAACCGGGACAGGGGCTCAGCCCCAGCATTTT
>TRBJ1-1|NA|NA|TRBV5-1|14
CASSLGAADTEAFF
TGCGCCAGCAGCTTGGGGGCGGCGGACACTGAAGCTTTCTTT
>TRBJ2-7|NA|NA|TRBV28|14
CASRRTGSSYEQYF
TGTGCCAGCAGGCGGACGGGAAGCTCCTACGAGCAGTACTTC
>TRBJ2-3|NA|NA|TRBV7-9|15
CASFPGASKGGTQYF
TGTGCCAGCTTCCCAGGGGCTAGCAAGGGAGGGACGCAGTATTTT
>TRBJ1-6|NA|once|TRBV10-2|14
CASSDRVRDSPLHF
TGCGCCAGCAGTGACAGGGTTCGGGATTCACCCCTCCACTTT
>TRBJ2-5|NA|NA|TRBV7-6|14
CASSFGPLSETQYF
TGTGCCAGCAGCTTTGGTCCCCTGTCGGAGACCCAGTACTTC
>TRBJ1-1|NA|NA|TRBV28|15
CASNLERTVNTEAFF
TGTGCCAGCAATCTCGAGAGGACAGTGAACACTGAAGCTTTCTTT
>TRBJ2-1|NA|NA|TRBV18|14
CASSLGLQYNEQFF
TGTGCCAGCTCATTGGGACTTCAATACAATGAGCAGTTCTTC
>TRBJ1-2|NA|NA|TRBV11-2|12
CASSLGENGYTF
TGTGCCAGCAGCTTGGGGGAAAATGGCTACACCTTC
>TRBJ2-7|NA|NA|TRBV20-1|11
CSAPTEGEQYF
TGCAGTGCTCCGACCGAGGGCGAGCAGTACTTC
>TRBJ2-4|TRBD1|NA|TRBV28|16
CASSLSGGTGAAIQYF
TGTGCCAGCAGTTTGTCTGGGGGGACAGGGGCGGCCATTCAGTACTTC
>TRBJ1-3|NA|NA|TRBV5-1|15
CASSLMGSSGNTIYF
TGCGCCAGCAGCTTAATGGGGTCATCTGGAAACACCATATATTTT
>TRBJ2-7|NA|NA|TRBV2|14
CASRGRISSYEQYF
TGTGCCAGCAGAGGGCGGATTAGCTCCTACGAGCAGTACTTC
>TRBJ2-7|NA|NA|TRBV29-1|14
CNLSETASSYEQYF
TGCAATCTCTCTGAGACGGCGAGCTCCTACGAGCAGTACTTC
>TRBJ2-2|NA|many|TRBV28|15
CASSFAGTRAGELFF
TGTGCCAGCAGTTTCGCAGGGACCAGGGCAGGGGAGCTGTTTTTT
>TRBJ1-1|NA|few|TRBV6-5|14
CASRSQQGSTEAFF
TGTGCCAGCAGGAGCCAACAGGGATCCACTGAAGCTTTCTTT
>TRBJ1-5|NA|NA|TRBV2|14
CASSEAEGSEPQHF
TGTGCCAGCAGTGAAGCGGAGGGGTCCGAGCCCCAGCATTTT
>TRBJ1-1|NA|few|TRBV28|11
CASTLGQEAFF
TGTGCCAGCACCCTGGGGCAGGAAGCTTTCTTT
>TRBJ2-7|NA|NA|TRBV20-1|8
CSADEQYF
TGCAGTGCGGACGAGCAGTACTTC
>TRBJ2-7|TRBD1|many|TRBV6-6|16
CASRRETGALTYEQYF
TGTGCCAGCAGAAGGGAGACAGGGGCCCTCACCTACGAGCAGTACTTC
>TRBJ1-4|NA|NA|TRBV15|14
CATSEGGSLEKLFF
TGTGCCACCAGCGAGGGGGGTTCCCTAGAAAAACTGTTTTTT
>TRBJ1-5|TRBD1|NA|TRBV7-2|15
CASSLDRGLNQPQHF
TGTGCCAGCAGCCTCGACAGGGGCTTAAATCAGCCCCAGCATTTT
>TRBJ1-4|NA|once|TRBV7-9|13
CASSIEVAEKLFF
TGTGCCAGCAGCATAGAAGTTGCTGAAAAACTGTTTTTT
>TRBJ2-6|NA|few|TRBV5-4|14
CASSLQDGFDVLTF
TGTGCCAGCAGCTTACAGGATGGGTTCGACGTCCTGACTTTC
>TRBJ1-5|NA|few|TRBV6-6|13
CAIGTDSNQPQHF
TGTGCCATCGGAACCGATAGCAATCAGCCCCAGCATTTT
>TRBJ2-5|NA|once|TRBV5-4|13
CASSLVYQETQYF
TGTGCCAGCAGCTTGGTTTACCAAGAGACCCAGTACTTC
>TRBJ2-7|NA|once|TRBV7-2|14
CASSFPGRLYEQYF
TGTGCCAGCAGCTTCCCGGGACGGTTATACGAGCAGTACTTC
>TRBJ2-2|NA|NA|TRBV11-2|14
CASSPRGGTGELFF
TGTGCCAGCAGCCCCCGCGGTGGGACCGGGGAGCTGTTTTTT
>TRBJ2-4|TRBD2|NA|TRBV7-2|15
CASSFGLAGLNIQYF
TGTGCCAGCAGCTTCGGACTAGCGGGACTAAACATTCAGTACTTC
>TRBJ1-2|TRBD1|NA|TRBV6-5|15
CASSRTGGDGNGYTF
TGTGCCAGCAGCCGGACAGGGGGCGACGGGAATGGCTACACCTTC
>TRBJ2-1|NA|few|TRBV15|14
CATSRVKGPNEQFF
TGTGCCACCAGCAGAGTAAAGGGCCCCAATGAGCAGTTCTTC